The T cell receptor (beta chain) under discussion was sequenced for a study of sequential checkpoint blockade in melanoma (dated by TCRdb to the late 2010s). Regarding the study in general: Patients were assigned by 1:1 randomization to either first-line nivolumab followed by ipilimumab (arm A) or ipilimumab followed by nivolumab (arm B). Maintenance nivolumab came after both trial sequences.

Based on its abundance in the sample, this clone is medium-sized (0.01 to 0.1%). Its antigen target is currently unknown. Base qualities were left out, and no much larger clone turns up one base away. Its CDR3 holds 16 amino acids, cysteine through phenylalanine. CDR3 DNA only is kept here, 48 bases in frame from base 1. According to the germline V gene, CDR1 reads SGHDN and CDR2 reads FVKESK. V is pruned by 4 bases and J by 3 bases, leaving 8 bases of the junction without a gene match. The immunoSEQ Assay was used to immunosequence TCRbeta CDR3 regions from genomic DNA. Before high-throughput sequencing, genomic DNA was amplified using bias-controlled multiplex PCR. Turning to the authors' computational methods: To quantify the absolute abundance of each unique TCRbeta CDR3 region, the sequences were collapsed and filtered. Clonality was defined as 1 minus Pielou's evenness and was calculated using productive rearrangements only. A previously published method was used to identify clones whose frequencies were significantly greater in on-treatment samples than in baseline samples. TCRdb re-hosts the immuneACCESS table, in-frame sequences only. Its copies lack some clones; in the studies checked, an unresolved V gene accounts for under half of them, and the cause for the rest is not known. That table is the source of V, J and clone size, and D and trimming were worked out from the DNA. The sample table shows 2,500 to 3,500 clones, and under 60% are seen once. The ten top clones hold under 25% of the sample.

Read against the paper, the sample's treatment or condition label means: randomized to nivolumab then ipilimumab (arm A) or the reverse (arm B). None of the patients in the trial had previously been given DNA-damaging chemotherapy. Live CD3+CD8+ cells negative for CD19 and CD56 were sorted from thawed PBMCs on a FACS Aria II flow cytometer. Samples were obtained from patients with melanoma enrolled in CheckMate 064, a randomized, open-label phase II trial of sequential checkpoint blockade. Peripheral blood mononuclear cells were obtained through leukapheresis, purified using Ficoll-Paque, and frozen in human serum containing roughly 10% DMSO. Immediately after sorting, the purity of sorted blood CD3+CD8+ cells was verified to be >95%, after which DNA was extracted. The research as a whole found: Larger, independent patient cohorts are needed to validate the response-prediction model that combines TCR metrics and mutation burden.

In this chain, TRBV14 is recombined with TRBJ2-1, with 8 junctional bases fitting TRBD2. The sample was CD8+ T cells sorted from blood (inferred from file names), taken from a patient given nivolumab and ipilimumab in sequence. This clonotype was sampled from a human donor with melanoma. The DNA reads TGTGCCAGCAGCCCAATGCTAGCGGGCAGCTACAATGAGCAGTTCTTC. Its translation reads: CASSPMLAGSYNEQFF.